A single T cell receptor (beta chain) is shown here with its context. This sample is drawn from a study of blood T cell repertoires in COVID-19. Study-level background: COVID-19 samples from acute and convalescent phases originated in the United States, Italy and Spain. Sources were T cells, B-cell-depleted T cells, or PBMCs; the material itself was cDNA or gDNA.

Here immunoSEQ multiplex PCR was the method, and the copy in TCRdb shows in-frame clones only, minus some. The sample has 350,000 or so clones, 80% to 90% seen once. Recruits, aged 18 to 89 years, lived in 20 to 30 US areas. V gave up 4 bases and J gave up 8 bases; unmatched junction bases: 5. This CDR3 is 13 amino acids long. Germline values: CDR1 LGHNA, CDR2 YNFKEQ. This sequence originates from a woman between 35 and 50 years old with acute COVID-19. Specimen: PBMCs or T cells enriched from blood (not recorded which). The V call is TRBV4-2, the J call TRBJ1-1; TRBD1 matches 9 bases. The CDR3 DNA reads TGTGCCAGCAGCCGAGACAGGGGGATGGAAGCTTTCTTT. Encoded protein: CASSRDRGMEAFF.